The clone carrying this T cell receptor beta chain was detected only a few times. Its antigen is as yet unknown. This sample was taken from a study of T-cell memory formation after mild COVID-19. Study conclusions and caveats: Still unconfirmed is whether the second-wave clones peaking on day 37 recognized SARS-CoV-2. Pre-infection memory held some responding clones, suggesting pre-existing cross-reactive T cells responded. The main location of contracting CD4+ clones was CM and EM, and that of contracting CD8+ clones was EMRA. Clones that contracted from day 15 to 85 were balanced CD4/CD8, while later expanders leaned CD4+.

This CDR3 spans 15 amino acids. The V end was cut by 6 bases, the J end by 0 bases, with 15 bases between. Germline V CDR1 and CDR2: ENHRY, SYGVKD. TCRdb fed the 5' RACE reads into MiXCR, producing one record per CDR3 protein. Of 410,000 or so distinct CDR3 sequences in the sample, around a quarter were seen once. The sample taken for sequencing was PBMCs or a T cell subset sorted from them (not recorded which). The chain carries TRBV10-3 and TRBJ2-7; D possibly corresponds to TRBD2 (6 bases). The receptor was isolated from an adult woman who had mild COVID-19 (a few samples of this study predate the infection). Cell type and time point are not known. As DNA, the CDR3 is TGTGCCATCAGCGCTCTTAGCGGTAGCTCCTACGAGCAGTACTTC. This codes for CAISALSGSSYEQYF.